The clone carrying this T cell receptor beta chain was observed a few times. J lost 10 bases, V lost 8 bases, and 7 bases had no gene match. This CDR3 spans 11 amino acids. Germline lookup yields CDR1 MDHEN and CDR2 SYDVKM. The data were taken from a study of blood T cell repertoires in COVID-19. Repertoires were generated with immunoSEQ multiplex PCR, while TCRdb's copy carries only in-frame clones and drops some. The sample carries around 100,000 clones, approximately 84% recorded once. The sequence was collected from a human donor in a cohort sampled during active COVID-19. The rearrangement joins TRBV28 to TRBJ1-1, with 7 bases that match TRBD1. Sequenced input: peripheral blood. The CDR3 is CASGDREVAFF. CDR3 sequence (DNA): TGTGCCAGCGGAGACAGGGAGGTAGCTTTCTTT.